This T cell receptor beta chain was documented in a study of T cells in Graves' hyperthyroidism and ophthalmopathy. RNA transcripts provided the source from which TCR beta CDR3 regions were amplified. The TCR CDR3 first-round RT-PCR relied on the HTBI primer set. A single record per CDR3 protein comes from TCRdb applying MiXCR to the multiplex PCR reads. The profile shows roughly 570,000 distinct CDR3 sequences, under 60% of them singletons. The CDR3 is made up of 13 amino acids. Trimming pared 5 bases from V and 5 bases from J, leaving 12 bases between. Germline lookup yields CDR1 LNHDA and CDR2 SQIVND (reference sequence). In this sample, this clonotype turned up many times.

The sample was peripheral blood or thyroid tissue (not recorded which). The rearrangement uses TRBV19 and TRBJ1-1; D uncertain. The receptor's source is an adult woman with Graves' disease, either hyperthyroidism or ophthalmopathy (not recorded which). As DNA, the CDR3 is TGTGCCAGTAGTGAGTCGGAGGAAACTGAAGCTTTCTTT. Its translation is CASSESEETEAFF.